These 9 T cell receptor beta chains came from one sample sequenced in a study of cytomegalovirus exposure and HLA in healthy donors listed by TCRdb under 2017. Preparation of the library involved the immunoSEQ multiplex PCR assay. In TCRdb, the immuneACCESS table is reduced to in-frame sequences with V and J assigned. These tables do not hold every clone; where another copy was compared, an unresolved V gene accounts for under half, and the others remain unexplained. The table for this sample lists 75,000 to 90,000 clones; 85% to 95% of them were counted only once. The top ten hold approximately 0.69% of the sample. Source material: PBMCs. Source of these receptors: a woman between 18 and 30 years old in good health and CMV-seronegative.

The V call is TRBV14, the J call TRBJ1-4; TRBD1 matches 9 bases. CDR1 and CDR2 (germline): SGHDN, FVKESK. The CDR3 has 16 amino acids. V trimming: 3 bases; J trimming: 8 bases; junction bases outside the gene matches: 10. CDR3 in DNA: TGTGCCAGCAGCCACCAACGGGACAGGGTGGGGGAAAAACTGTTTTTT. Translating gives CASSHQRDRVGEKLFF.

This chain connects TRBV4-3 to TRBJ1-2, with D perhaps TRBD1 (6 bases). Trimming pared 0 bases from V and 4 bases from J, leaving 15 bases between. The germline gives CDR1 LGHNA, CDR2 YSLEER. The CDR3 has 16 amino acids. CDR3 in DNA: TGCGCCAGCAGCCAAGATTTGTCGCAGGGGTCCTATGGCTACACCTTC. Translation: CASSQDLSQGSYGYTF.

This chain uses TRBV29-1 with TRBJ1-1, with 9 bases identical to TRBD1. V was pared by 8 bases and J by 5 bases, with 12 bases of the junction left unmatched. This CDR3 has 14 residues. The germline V gene encodes CDR1 SQVTM and CDR2 ANQGSEA. CDR3 region: CSSFPQGARTEAFF. In DNA form, the CDR3 reads TGCAGCTCCTTTCCACAGGGGGCGAGGACTGAAGCTTTCTTT.

The J gene is TRBJ2-7, the V gene TRBV28, with TRBD2 matching 7 bases. V shed 5 bases, J shed 1 base, and the junction held 5 bases outside the gene matches. The CDR3 has 14 amino acids. Germline CDR1 is MDHEN and CDR2 is SYDVKM. CDR3 in amino acids: CASSLAGGSYEQYF. DNA of the CDR3: TGTGCCAGCAGTCTGGCCGGGGGGTCCTACGAGCAGTACTTC.

The V call is TRBV27, the J call TRBJ2-3; 7 nucleotides match TRBD2. This CDR3 region has 15 residues. Germline lookup yields CDR1 MNHEY and CDR2 SMNVEV (reference sequence). V trimming: 6 bases; J trimming: 2 bases; junction bases outside the gene matches: 8. CDR3 protein: CASRTIAGFTDTQYF. The CDR3 bases are TGTGCCAGCAGGACGATAGCGGGCTTCACAGATACGCAGTATTTT.

This clone was detected once. The chain employs TRBV6-6 and TRBJ2-5, with 7 nucleotides matching TRBD2. The CDR3 contains 14 residues. V lost 0 bases, J lost 4 bases, and 2 bases stayed unmatched. The germline V gene has CDR1 MNHNY and CDR2 SVGAGI (reference sequence). This chain's CDR3 is CASSYSGGGETQYF. Here the CDR3 DNA reads TGTGCCAGCAGTTACTCGGGGGGGGGAGAGACCCAGTACTTC.

This chain connects TRBV4-1 to TRBJ2-2; 12 bases agree with TRBD2. The germline CDR1 and CDR2 sequences are MGHRA and YSYEKL. Trimming at V came to 3 bases and at J to 5 bases, leaving 16 bases not matched to a gene. This CDR3 has 20 residues. CDR3 in DNA: TGCGCCAGCAGCCAGGCCATAGGATCTAGCGGGAGGGCCAATACCGGGGAGCTGTTTTTT. It is translated as CASSQAIGSSGRANTGELFF.

This clone was observed once. This chain links TRBV15 with TRBJ2-5; D is possibly TRBD1 (6 bases). Germline CDR1 LNHNV, CDR2 YYDKDF (reference sequence). Trimming cost V 4 bases and J 5 bases, with 11 bases left between them. This CDR3 comprises 13 residues. This CDR3 reads CATSKRGSETQYF. CDR3 nucleotides: TGTGCCACCAGCAAGAGGGGGAGTGAGACCCAGTACTTC.

The chain has TRBV4-3 and TRBJ2-1; 9 nucleotides match TRBD2. J gave up 3 bases and V 1 base, and 1 base lay outside the gene matches. This CDR3 spans 15 amino acids. Germline assignment: CDR1 LGHNA and CDR2 YSLEER. The chain's CDR3 is CASSQGTSDYNEQFF. CDR3 bases: TGCGCCAGCAGCCAAGGGACTAGCGACTACAATGAGCAGTTCTTC.